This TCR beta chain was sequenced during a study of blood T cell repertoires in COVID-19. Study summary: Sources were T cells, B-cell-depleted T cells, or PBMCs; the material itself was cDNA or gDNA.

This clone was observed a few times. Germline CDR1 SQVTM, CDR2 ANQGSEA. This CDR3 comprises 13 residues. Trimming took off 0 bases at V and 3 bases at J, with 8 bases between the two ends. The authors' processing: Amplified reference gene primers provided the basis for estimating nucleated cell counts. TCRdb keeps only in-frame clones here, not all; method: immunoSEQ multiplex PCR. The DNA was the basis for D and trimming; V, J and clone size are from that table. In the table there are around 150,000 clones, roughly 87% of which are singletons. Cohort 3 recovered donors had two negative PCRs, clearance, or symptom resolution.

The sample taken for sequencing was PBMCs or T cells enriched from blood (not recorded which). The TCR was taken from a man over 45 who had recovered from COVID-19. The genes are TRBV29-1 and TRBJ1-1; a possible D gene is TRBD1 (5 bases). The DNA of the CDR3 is TGCAGCGTTGAAGAGGACACCTACACTGAAGCTTTCTTT. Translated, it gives CSVEEDTYTEAFF.